This note documents a single T cell receptor beta chain sequence. V shed 4 bases and J shed 1 base, with 7 bases lying between them. CDR1 MDHEN and CDR2 SYDVKM come from the germline V gene. CDR3 size: 13 residues. This entry belongs to a study of shared clonotypes between healthy human individuals. At the deep level, the assay was run. Clones were sequenced by immunoSEQ multiplex PCR, and TCRdb holds only the in-frame ones, with some missing. The data show about 1.1 million clones, around three quarters seen once. The split of CD4+ cells yielded CD45RA+ naive and CD45RA-negative memory subsets. The chain carries TRBV28 and TRBJ1-2; D is unclear. The material sequenced was memory CD4+ T cells from PBMCs. Subset defined: CD45RA-negative fraction. The TCR originated in a man aged 18 to 29 in good health. Some clones in this sample may be carry-over from other donors' samples. The CDR3 nucleotides are TGTGCCAGCAGTTCAGTGATTAACTATGGCTACACCTTC. Its protein product is CASSSVINYGYTF.